These 31 T cell receptor beta chains were all obtained from the same sample, sequenced in a study of shared clonotypes between healthy human individuals. Assay used: immunoSEQ multiplex PCR; TCRdb lists only in-frame clones, some missing. The sample lists some 500,000 clones; 90% to 96% were seen once. The sequencing sample was made of naive CD4+ T cells sorted from blood. Subset of the sample: CD45RA+ positively selected. The source of these receptors is a woman aged 25 to 39 in good health.

This clone was detected once. The J gene is TRBJ2-6, the V gene TRBV28, with 16 nucleotides matching TRBD2. Germline CDR1 reads MDHEN; CDR2 reads SYDVKM. The junction had 5 bases not matched to a gene; V was cut back by 5 bases and J by 4 bases. This CDR3 region has 18 residues. Written as DNA, the CDR3 is TGTGCCAGCAGTAAGGGACTAGCGGGAGGGCGAGGGGCCAACGTCCTGACTTTC. Its translation: CASSKGLAGGRGANVLTF.

The V and J genes are TRBV2 and TRBJ2-1, with 9 bases aligning to TRBD2. Trimming took 2 bases from V and 6 from J; bases not matched to a gene: 8. This CDR3 has 16 residues. The germline V gene has CDR1 SNHLY and CDR2 FYNNEI. CDR3 residues: CASSESGTSWVNEQFF. The CDR3 coding sequence is TGTGCCAGCAGTGAAAGTGGGACTAGCTGGGTCAATGAGCAGTTCTTC.

The chain links TRBV11-3 to TRBJ1-1, with TRBD1 as a possible D gene (6 bases). V lost 5 bases and J lost 0, with 16 bases in between. The CDR3 runs 16 residues. The V gene's germline CDR1 is SGHNT and CDR2 YENEEA. The CDR3 nucleotides read TGTGCCAGCAGCCTTAGGACAGTATCGGTGAACACTGAAGCTTTCTTT. It encodes CASSLRTVSVNTEAFF.

The chain joins TRBV28 to TRBJ2-7; 10 nucleotides align to TRBD1. CDR1 and CDR2 (germline): MDHEN, SYDVKM. The CDR3 contains 15 residues. The ends lost 5 bases at V and 4 bases at J; junction bases unmatched: 8. CDR3 loop: CASSGTGTGEYEQYF. CDR3 DNA sequence: TGTGCCAGCAGTGGAACCGGGACAGGGGAGTACGAGCAGTACTTC.

The chain has TRBV7-9 and TRBJ1-4; no firm D call. V dropped 5 bases and J dropped 7 bases, with 14 bases sitting between them. The CDR3 loop spans 14 amino acids. Germline V gives CDR1 SEHNR, CDR2 FQNEAQ (reference sequence). The CDR3 DNA is TGTGCCAGCAGCCCAATGAGTGGTAGTGAAAAACTGTTTTTT. Its translation is CASSPMSGSEKLFF.

The chain couples TRBV18 to TRBJ2-2; 8 bases map to TRBD2. The CDR3 has 17 residues. Trimming at V came to 3 bases and at J to 5 bases, leaving 11 bases not matched to a gene. Per germline, CDR1 KGHSH and CDR2 LQKENI. The CDR3 coding sequence is TGTGCCAGCTCACCCCGAGCGGGAGAGCCTAAAACCGGGGAGCTGTTTTTT. This codes for CASSPRAGEPKTGELFF.

The genes are TRBV10-1 and TRBJ2-1; 10 bases agree with TRBD2. CDR3 length equals 16 residues. Per germline, CDR1 WNHNN and CDR2 SYGVQD (reference sequence). V was pared by 4 bases and J by 0 bases, with 3 bases of the junction left unmatched. Here the CDR3 DNA reads TGCGCCAGCAGTGTTCCTAGCGGGAGCTCCTACAATGAGCAGTTCTTC. This encodes CASSVPSGSSYNEQFF.

The table lists this clone with a count of one. V is TRBV4-1 and J is TRBJ1-2, with D unclear. V lost 2 bases and J 1 base, leaving 17 bases between the germline ends. CDR1 MGHRA and CDR2 YSYEKL come from the germline V gene. The CDR3 runs to 17 residues. The DNA for the CDR3 is TGCGCCAGCAGCCAAAGAACCCAATCTCCGAATAACTATGGCTACACCTTC. This gives the protein CASSQRTQSPNNYGYTF.

J is TRBJ2-7 and V is TRBV27; D remains unclear. Germline V gene lookup returns CDR1 MNHEY and CDR2 SMNVEV (reference sequence). This CDR3 is built from 11 residues. Trimming took 6 bases from V and 6 from J, leaving 9 bases between them. CDR3 amino acids: CASRRDGEQYF. The CDR3 nucleotides are TGTGCCAGCAGGAGAGACGGCGAGCAGTACTTC.

V gene TRBV28 combines with J gene TRBJ2-5; D unresolved. Germline V gene data show CDR1 as MDHEN and CDR2 as SYDVKM. CDR3 length: 12 amino acids. V lost 3 bases and J lost 5, with 7 bases in between. CDR3 residues: CASSLVGETQYF. The CDR3 region has the DNA TGTGCCAGCAGTTTGGTTGGCGAGACCCAGTACTTC.

The genes are TRBV4-2 and TRBJ2-2; 8 bases fit TRBD2. Germline CDR1 reads LGHNA; CDR2 reads YNFKEQ. The ends lost 5 bases at V and 3 bases at J; junction bases unmatched: 8. The CDR3 consists of 16 residues. CDR3 sequence: CASSLKRERYTGELFF. CDR3 DNA: TGTGCCAGCAGCTTGAAGCGGGAGAGGTACACCGGGGAGCTGTTTTTT.

The rearrangement joins TRBV13 to TRBJ2-3, with TRBD2 identical over 8 bases. The CDR3 length is 15 residues. Germline lookup yields CDR1 PRHDT and CDR2 FYEKMQ (reference sequence). The J segment lost 1 base and the V segment lost 8 bases, leaving 8 bases of the junction unmatched. The CDR3 region has the DNA TGTGCCAGCCTACGCTTGACTAGCGGCACAGATACGCAGTATTTT. Its protein is CASLRLTSGTDTQYF.

This clone was detected once. The chain combines TRBV5-1 with TRBJ2-5; D may match TRBD1 or TRBD2 (5 bases each). The end of the DNA aligns better with TRBJ2-7, so the J call may be wrong. In germline, CDR1 is SGHRS, CDR2 YFSETQ. CDR3 length: 16 amino acids. The CDR3 coding sequence is TGCGCCAGCAGCTTGCGTTCTCCCCCAGGGAGCTACGAGCAGTACTTC. It encodes CASSLRSPPGSYEQYF.

The CDR3 region is CASSLAGADGYTF. DNA for the CDR3: TGTGCCAGCAGTTTGGCAGGGGCAGATGGCTACACCTTC. The rearrangement joins TRBV28 to TRBJ1-2, with a tentative D call TRBD1 (6 bases). There are 13 residues in the CDR3. Germline V lookup: CDR1 MDHEN, CDR2 SYDVKM. V was trimmed by 3 bases and J by 6 bases, leaving 11 bases between them.

This clone showed up just a few times. The chain links TRBV20-1 to TRBJ1-5; 8 bases match TRBD1. J gave up 12 bases and V 4 bases, and 2 bases lay outside the gene matches. Germline V gene sequence: CDR1 DFQATT, CDR2 SNEGSKA (reference sequence). The CDR3 length is 10 residues. Here the CDR3 reads CSATDRVQHF. As DNA, the CDR3 is TGCAGTGCTACGGACAGGGTCCAGCATTTT.

This clone has a single count. The rearrangement uses TRBV15 and TRBJ1-2; 7 bases map to TRBD1. V was pared by 0 bases and J by 2 bases, with 3 bases of the junction left unmatched. The germline gives CDR1 LNHNV, CDR2 YYDKDF (reference sequence). The CDR3 spans 15 residues. The CDR3 loop is CATSRDRGLNYGYTF. The CDR3 bases are TGTGCCACCAGCAGAGATAGGGGGCTGAACTATGGCTACACCTTC.

This chain joins TRBV9 and TRBJ1-3; D is undetermined. This CDR3 comprises 16 residues. The germline CDR1 and CDR2 sequences are SGDLS and YYNGEE. V was shortened by 4 bases and J by 2 bases, with 16 bases between the two germline ends. In DNA form, the CDR3 reads TGTGCCAGCAGCTCGCAGCCCCCGGGCCCTGGAAACACCATATATTTT. Translating gives CASSSQPPGPGNTIYF. The complete variable domain, with remaining parts taken from reference TRBV9 and TRBJ1-3, reads DSGVTQTPKHLITATGQRVTLRCSPRSGDLSVYWYQQSLDQGLQFLIQYYNGEERAKGNILERFSAQQFPDLHSELNLSSLELGDSALYFCASSSQPPGPGNTIYFGEGSWLTVV.

CDR3 protein: CASRDSYTGELFF. CDR3 nucleotide sequence: TGCGCCAGCCGGGACAGTTACACCGGGGAGCTGTTTTTT. This chain links TRBV10-2 with TRBJ2-2, with TRBD1 matching 7 bases. CDR3 size: 13 residues. Germline loops: CDR1 WSHSY, CDR2 SAAADI. V lost 8 bases and J lost 3; bases outside the gene matches: 3.

This chain joins TRBV7-2 and TRBJ2-3; 14 bases agree with TRBD2. The V and J ends lost 5 bases and 7 bases, in that order; junction bases with no gene match: 8. Germline CDR1 is SGHTA and CDR2 is FQGNSA. The CDR3 length is 16 residues. CDR3 protein: CASSPRLAGGEYTQYF. CDR3 DNA: TGTGCCAGCAGCCCAAGACTAGCGGGAGGGGAATATACGCAGTATTTT.

This chain connects TRBV27 to TRBJ1-2; 7 bases map to TRBD1. The V and J ends lost 6 bases and 7 bases, in that order; junction bases with no gene match: 23. The CDR3 has 18 amino acids. In germline, CDR1 is MNHEY, CDR2 SMNVEV (reference sequence). DNA for the CDR3: TGTGCCAGCAGCCCTCCAAGGGGCAACAGGGGCTCGGGGACTGGCTACACCTTC. Amino acids: CASSPPRGNRGSGTGYTF.

This sequence joins TRBV7-2 and TRBJ2-7; 9 nucleotides line up with TRBD2. Germline assignment: CDR1 SGHTA and CDR2 FQGNSA. V was clipped by 5 bases and J by 5 bases; unmatched bases: 19. The CDR3 is 18 residues long. The CDR3 reads CASSQLVGGDSGRNEQYF. For the CDR3, the DNA is TGTGCCAGCAGCCAACTTGTAGGGGGGGATAGCGGGAGAAACGAGCAGTACTTC.

This rearrangement joins TRBV5-4 to TRBJ1-6; D gene unclear. Trimming removed 3 bases at V and 8 bases at J, with 9 bases between. The CDR3 is made up of 13 amino acids. Germline V gene data show CDR1 as SGHNT and CDR2 as YYREEE (reference sequence). CDR3 bases: TGTGCCAGCAGCTGGAATATTGATTCACCCCTCCACTTT. Its protein is CASSWNIDSPLHF. The complete variable domain, with remaining parts taken from reference TRBV5-4 and TRBJ1-6, reads ETGVTQSPTHLIKTRGQQVTLRCSSQSGHNTVSWYQQALGQGPQFIFQYYREEENGRGNFPPRFSGLQFPNYSSELNVNALELDDSALYLCASSWNIDSPLHFGNGTRLTVT.

The V gene is TRBV10-3, the J gene TRBJ1-3, with 7 bases identical to TRBD1. V shed 6 bases, J shed 6 bases, and the junction held 8 bases outside the gene matches. The CDR3 extends over 14 amino acids. Germline-derived CDR1 and CDR2 are ENHRY and SYGVKD. The CDR3 coding sequence is TGTGCCATCAGCGAAGGACAGGTTTCAAACACCATATATTTT. Amino acids: CAISEGQVSNTIYF.

The chain joins TRBV19 to TRBJ1-5; D is ambiguous. CDR3 length equals 15 residues. CDR1 and CDR2 (germline): LNHDA, SQIVND (reference sequence). V was cut by 3 bases and J by 6 bases, with 15 bases left in between. This CDR3 reads CASSIFVGLAQPQHF. CDR3 coding DNA: TGTGCCAGTAGTATTTTCGTAGGTTTAGCTCAGCCCCAGCATTTT.

This sequence joins TRBV6-6 and TRBJ1-4, with a tentative D call TRBD1 (5 bases). Per germline, CDR1 MNHNY and CDR2 SVGAGI (reference sequence). V was cut by 7 bases and J by 8 bases, with 14 bases left in between. The CDR3 extends over 13 amino acids. CDR3 sequence: CASKPRGDEKLFF. CDR3 nucleotide sequence: TGTGCCAGCAAGCCTCGGGGGGACGAAAAACTGTTTTTT.

The J gene is TRBJ1-4, the V gene TRBV23-1; D remains unclear. TRBV23-1 qualifies as an ORF whose function is uncertain. The CDR3 contains 14 residues. V was pared by 4 bases and J by 4 bases, with 10 bases between. In DNA form, the CDR3 reads TGCGCCAGCAGTCCGGCGGGAAATAATGAAAAACTGTTTTTT. It translates to CASSPAGNNEKLFF.

The chain has TRBV19 and TRBJ1-2, with D perhaps TRBD1 (6 bases). The V end lost 4 bases, the J end lost 0 bases, and 12 bases lay between the germline ends. Germline V lookup: CDR1 LNHDA, CDR2 SQIVND (reference sequence). This CDR3 spans 15 amino acids. The CDR3 spells CASSTPGDSNYGYTF. CDR3 nucleotides: TGTGCCAGTAGTACCCCAGGGGACTCTAACTATGGCTACACCTTC.

This sequence joins TRBV6-5 and TRBJ1-3; no reliable D call. Trimming stripped 2 bases from V and 4 bases from J, with 12 bases between. The CDR3 extends over 15 amino acids. Germline assignment: CDR1 MNHEY and CDR2 SVGAGI. The CDR3 reads CASSYRTMSGNTIYF. DNA for the CDR3: TGTGCCAGCAGTTACCGCACGATGTCCGGAAACACCATATATTTT.

The chain recombines TRBV29-1 with TRBJ2-2, with a tentative D call TRBD1 (7 bases). Germline assignment: CDR1 SQVTM and CDR2 ANQGSEA. The ends were cut back, 6 bases at V and 0 bases at J, with 11 bases in the middle. This CDR3 has 14 amino acids. The CDR3 region is CSVEGAPNTGELFF. DNA of the CDR3: TGCAGCGTGGAGGGGGCCCCGAACACCGGGGAGCTGTTTTTT.

The CDR3 DNA sequence: TGCGCCAGTGGACAGGGAACCTACGAGCAGTACTTC. Its protein is CASGQGTYEQYF. The rearrangement uses TRBV5-1 and TRBJ2-7; 8 bases agree with TRBD1. CDR1 is SGHRS, CDR2 YFSETQ, per germline. The CDR3 has 12 amino acids. With 8 bases clipped from V and 2 bases from J, the junction kept 3 bases outside the gene matches.

The V and J genes are TRBV6-6 and TRBJ2-7; 12 bases match TRBD2. The CDR3 contains 15 residues. V lost 6 bases and J lost 5; bases outside the gene matches: 8. The germline gives CDR1 MNHNY, CDR2 SVGAGI (reference sequence). The CDR3 sequence: CASSSGLAGPNEQYF. Written as DNA, the CDR3 is TGTGCCAGCAGCTCCGGACTAGCGGGACCCAACGAGCAGTACTTC.